The 6 T cell receptor beta chains in this list originate from one sample, sequenced in a study of cytomegalovirus exposure and HLA in healthy donors. TCRdb's copy holds only in-frame clones and misses some; the assay was immunoSEQ multiplex PCR. The table includes 100,000 to 150,000 clones, about 93% detected once. Sequenced sample: PBMCs. The receptors were gathered from a woman aged 18-35 years in good health and CMV-seronegative.

The chain carries TRBV19 and TRBJ1-1, with 9 bases identical to TRBD1. In germline, CDR1 is LNHDA, CDR2 SQIVND (reference sequence). The CDR3 totals 15 residues. J lost 4 bases, V lost 2 bases, and 5 bases had no gene match. In DNA, the CDR3 is TGTGCCAGTAGTATATTGGGACAGGGTTCCACTGAAGCTTTCTTT. It translates to CASSILGQGSTEAFF.

This chain joins TRBV5-1 and TRBJ2-7; 9 positions agree with TRBD1. Germline lookup yields CDR1 SGHRS and CDR2 YFSETQ. Trimming took 4 bases from V and 4 from J; bases not matched to a gene: 6. The CDR3 is 14 amino acids. The CDR3 sequence: CASSPGQGGYEQYF. Written as DNA, the CDR3 is TGCGCCAGCAGCCCGGGACAGGGTGGGTACGAGCAGTACTTC.

The CDR3 nucleotides are TGTGCCAGCAGCTTGGGTCTAGCGGGGGGGTTTGACCAAGAGACCCAGTACTTC. This sequence encodes CASSLGLAGGFDQETQYF. The chain recombines TRBV5-4 with TRBJ2-5; 12 bases align to TRBD2. This CDR3 region has 18 residues. CDR1 is SGHNT and CDR2 is YYREEE in the germline V gene (reference sequence). With V trimmed by 0 bases and J by 0 bases, 6 bases remained unmatched.

The V call is TRBV20-1, the J call TRBJ1-1; D is uncertain. V lost 5 bases, J lost 3 bases, and 7 bases lay in between. Germline V gene lookup returns CDR1 DFQATT and CDR2 SNEGSKA (reference sequence). The CDR3 has 11 amino acids. The CDR3 bases are TGCAGTGCTCCCGAGCACACTGAAGCTTTCTTT. Its protein is CSAPEHTEAFF.

The CDR3 DNA reads as TGCGCCAGCCGACAAGGACAGTCTCTTCCCTACGAGCAGTACTTC. Translation: CASRQGQSLPYEQYF. The gene calls are TRBV4-1 and TRBJ2-7, with D possibly matching TRBD1 (6 bases). V was pared by 8 bases and J by 2 bases, with 19 bases between. Looked up from germline, CDR1 is MGHRA and CDR2 is YSYEKL. This CDR3 spans 15 amino acids.

V and J are TRBV5-6 and TRBJ1-1, with D perhaps TRBD1 (6 bases). V was cut by 4 bases and J by 1 base, with 14 bases left in between. The CDR3 is made up of 15 amino acids. CDR1 and CDR2 (germline): SGHDT, YYEEEE. CDR3 loop: CASSRLDRGNTEAFF. In DNA form, the CDR3 reads TGTGCCAGCAGCCGCCTGGACAGAGGGAACACTGAAGCTTTCTTT.